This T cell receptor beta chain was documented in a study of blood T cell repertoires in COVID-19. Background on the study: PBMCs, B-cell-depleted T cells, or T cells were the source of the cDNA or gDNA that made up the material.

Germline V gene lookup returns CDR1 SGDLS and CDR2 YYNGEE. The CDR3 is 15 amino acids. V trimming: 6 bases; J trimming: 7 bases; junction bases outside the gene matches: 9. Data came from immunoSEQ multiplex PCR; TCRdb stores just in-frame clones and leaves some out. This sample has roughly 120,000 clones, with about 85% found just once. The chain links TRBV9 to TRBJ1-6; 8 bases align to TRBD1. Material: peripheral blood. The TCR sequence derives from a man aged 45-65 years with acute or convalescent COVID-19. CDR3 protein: CASNPRTGMNSPLHF. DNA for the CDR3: TGTGCCAGCAACCCCCGGACAGGGATGAATTCACCCCTCCACTTT.